One and the same sample provided the 11 T cell receptor beta chains below, sequenced in a study of T cell clonality in common variable immunodeficiency. The study, taken as a whole, reports: Reportedly, TCR beta sequences from common variable immunodeficiency showed fewer deletions and N-nucleotide insertions.

No cognate antigen is known for these TCRs. Some clones are missing from TCRdb's copy, which holds only in-frame ones; the method was immunoSEQ multiplex PCR. The sample includes about 20,000 clones, none of them occurring once. Sequenced input: peripheral blood mononuclear cells. Receptors were obtained from a human donor with common variable immunodeficiency.

This clone appeared a few times. The read finishes 3 residues shy of the CDR3 end, and the germline J gene is used to complete it. The chain links TRBV30 to TRBJ1-6, with D possibly being TRBD1 (5 bases). Germline V gene lookup returns CDR1 GTSNPN and CDR2 SVGIG (reference sequence). The CDR3 spans 13 residues. V was pared by 4 bases and J by 7 bases, with 11 bases between. Partial CDR3 DNA: TGTGCCTGGACGGATAGGACAAATTCACCC. Protein sequence: CAWTDRTNSP. Given in full, the CDR3 is CAWTDRTNSPLHF.

This clone appeared many times. The CDR3 is cut off 3 residues early in the read; its end comes from the germline J gene. This chain connects TRBV6-4 to TRBJ2-3; D is undetermined. Germline CDR1 is MRHNA and CDR2 is SNTAGT. Trimming removed 0 bases from V and 3 bases from J, with 13 bases in between. The CDR3 covers 16 residues. The CDR3 sequence is CASSDSAGSPTDTQYF. The DNA read from the CDR3 is TGTGCCAGCAGTGACTCGGCAGGTTCCCCTACAGATACG.

This clone has a handful of counts. The read halts 3 residues ahead of the CDR3 end, with the missing end drawn from the germline J gene. This rearrangement joins TRBV7-9 to TRBJ2-7; 9 bases line up with TRBD1. V shed 1 base and J 6 bases; nucleotides not matched to a gene: 7. This CDR3 contains 15 residues. CDR1 is SEHNR, CDR2 FQNEAQ, per germline (reference sequence). The sequenced part of the CDR3 DNA is TGTGCCAGCAGCTTAGAAGGGACAGGGAGGGTCGAG. This codes for CASSLEGTGRVE. The entire CDR3 reads CASSLEGTGRVEQYF.

In this sample, this clone turned up a few times. The CDR3 goes on 3 residues after the read ends, and that part is filled in from the germline J gene. This chain joins TRBV6-2 or TRBV6-3 and TRBJ1-2, with 9 bases matching TRBD1. The CDR3 extends over 15 amino acids. From germline, CDR1 is MNHEY and CDR2 SVGEGT. V was clipped by 4 bases and J by 4 bases; unmatched bases: 7. The sequenced part of the CDR3 DNA is TGTGCCAGCAGTTCCGGGGACAGGGTCGGCTATGGC. The encoded protein is CASSSGDRVGYG. From start to end, the CDR3 is CASSSGDRVGYGYTF.

On this clone itself: The sequenced fragment ends 3 residues before the CDR3 boundary, so the rest is inferred from the germline J gene. The rearrangement joins TRBV2 to TRBJ2-3; 9 bases fit TRBD1. With 6 bases clipped from V and 2 bases from J, the junction kept 6 bases outside the gene matches. CDR3 length equals 15 residues. The germline V gene has CDR1 SNHLY and CDR2 FYNNEI. The CDR3 sequence: CASSQDRGFTDTQYF. The CDR3 DNA, read in part, is TGTGCCAGCAGCCAGGACAGGGGCTTCACAGATACG.

Concerning this clone: The missing CDR3 end, 3 residues past where the read stops, is filled in from the germline J gene. The chain couples TRBV7-2 to TRBJ2-1; tentative D call: TRBD2 (7 bases). Trimming shortened V by 4 bases and J by 5 bases, and 15 bases separated the two germline ends. The germline V gene encodes CDR1 SGHTA and CDR2 FQGNSA. This CDR3 region has 15 residues. Incomplete CDR3 DNA: TGTGCCAGCAGCTCCGGGGGGCCTCGCCACAATGAG. Translating gives CASSSGGPRHNE. The CDR3 in full is CASSSGGPRHNEQFF.

Comment on this clone: The CDR3 extends 3 residues past the end of the read, so its final part is completed from the germline J gene. V and J are TRBV5-5 and TRBJ1-5; maybe TRBD1 (5 bases). The germline gives CDR1 SGHKS, CDR2 YYEKEE (reference sequence). V lost 3 bases to trimming and J lost 0 bases, with 7 bases between them. The CDR3 is made up of 14 amino acids. This CDR3 reads CASSSGFSNQPQHF. The covered CDR3 bases are TGTGCCAGCAGCTCAGGGTTTAGCAATCAGCCC.

Of note for this clone: The read ends 3 residues early relative to the CDR3; the germline J gene fills the gap. The chain combines TRBV19 with TRBJ2-5, with D possibly matching TRBD1 (6 bases). The CDR3 contains 13 residues. Trimming pared 5 bases from V and 2 bases from J, leaving 9 bases between. CDR1 is LNHDA, CDR2 SQIVND, per germline (reference sequence). CDR3 in amino acids: CASSLDRQETQYF. The DNA read from the CDR3 is TGTGCCAGTAGTCTCGACAGGCAAGAGACC.

A remark on this clone: The junction shows a germline mismatch at one end, possibly a read error. Sequencing ends 3 residues short of the CDR3 end; the germline J gene provides the rest. The V call is TRBV13, the J call TRBJ2-1; weak D call: TRBD2 (6 bases). Germline CDR1 is PRHDT and CDR2 is FYEKMQ (reference sequence). This CDR3 is 15 amino acids long. The CDR3 reads CASIQSRDSFNEQFF. CDR3 bases read: TGTGCCAGCATCCAATCCCGGGACTCCTTCAATGAG.

This clone occurred a few times. The CDR3 extends 3 residues past the end of the read, so its final part is completed from the germline J gene. The rearrangement links TRBV7-2 to TRBJ1-5, with 9 positions matching TRBD1. This CDR3 spans 14 amino acids. V dropped 4 bases and J dropped 2; count of bases not matched to a gene: 0. Germline CDR1 SGHTA, CDR2 FQGNSA. The CDR3 bases that were read are TGTGCCAGCAGCTGGACAGGGGGCAATCAGCCC. This translates into CASSWTGGNQP. From start to end, the CDR3 is CASSWTGGNQPQHF.

A remark on this clone: Coverage ceases 3 residues before the CDR3 finishes, and the germline J gene fills in the end. The J gene is TRBJ1-4, the V gene TRBV30, with TRBD1 as a possible D gene (5 bases). Germline CDR1 and CDR2: GTSNPN and SVGIG (reference sequence). V lost 0 bases and J lost 2, with 13 bases in between. The CDR3 spans 16 residues. The CDR3 bases that were read are TGTGCCTGGAGTGTACAGGCAGGTTGGACTAATGAAAAA. It specifies CAWSVQAGWTNEK. The full CDR3 protein is CAWSVQAGWTNEKLFF. Full variable domain (outside the CDR3, taken from reference TRBV30 and TRBJ1-4): SQTIHQWPATLVQPVGSPLSLECTVEGTSNPNLYWYRQAAGRGLQLLFYSVGIGQISSEVPQNLSASRPQDRQFILSSKKLLLSDSGFYLCAWSVQAGWTNEKLFFGSGTQLSVL.